The clone carrying this TCR beta chain was observed a handful of times. Its cognate antigen is unknown. This record belongs to a study of blood T cells in healthy people across ages. Study outcomes and limitations: More naive CD4+ cells and higher diversity marked long-lived donors relative to aged donors.

The CDR3 runs to 14 residues. The germline V gene encodes CDR1 LNHNV and CDR2 YYDKDF (reference sequence). Trimming took 1 base from V and 10 from J, leaving 11 bases between them. Primers used in a second PCR of about 7 to 12 cycles were a sample-barcoded 5' primer and a J-beta primer mix. One entry per CDR3 protein results from TCRdb running MiXCR on the 5' RACE reads. The data hold 650,000 to 700,000 distinct CDR3 sequences, with approximately 30% observed a single time. The chain is built from TRBV15 and TRBJ1-6, with D tentatively TRBD1 (5 bases). Sequenced sample: blood. This TCR was recovered from a woman older than 75 in good health. Here the CDR3 DNA reads TGTGCCACCAGCAGAGCCGGGGGGTACTCACCCCTCCACTTT. Its protein is CATSRAGGYSPLHF.